Listed here are 17 T cell receptor beta chains from one sample, sequenced in a study of cytomegalovirus exposure and HLA in healthy donors. PCR used 60 Vbeta primers and 13 Jbeta primers. Assay used: immunoSEQ multiplex PCR; TCRdb lists only in-frame clones, some missing. The sample has 200,000 or so clones; more than 75% are singletons. Sequenced material: PBMCs. The receptors shown here come from a woman aged 45-65 years in good health and CMV-seropositive.

V gene TRBV7-6 combines with J gene TRBJ2-5; TRBD1 matches 10 bases. The V segment lost 1 base and the J segment 4 bases; nucleotides outside the gene matches: 12. Germline CDR1 is SGHVS and CDR2 is FNYEAQ. The CDR3 is made up of 18 amino acids. CDR3: CASSLGAGGQGLGETQYF. CDR3 DNA sequence: TGTGCCAGCAGCTTAGGTGCCGGGGGACAGGGGTTGGGAGAGACCCAGTACTTC.

The chain links TRBV2 to TRBJ2-3; D may be TRBD2 (6 bases). There are 14 residues in the CDR3. Germline CDR1 and CDR2: SNHLY and FYNNEI. V dropped 2 bases and J dropped 7 bases, with 13 bases sitting between them. CDR3 DNA sequence: TGTGCCAGCAGTGAACTAGCGATTCGAAATACGCAGTATTTT. Translation gives CASSELAIRNTQYF.

The chain joins TRBV7-2 to TRBJ2-7; TRBD2 aligns across 8 bases. Germline V gene lookup returns CDR1 SGHTA and CDR2 FQGNSA. The length of the CDR3 is 15 residues. Trimming at V came to 3 bases and at J to 2 bases, leaving 6 bases not matched to a gene. The CDR3 loop reads CASSFNSGTAYEQYF. In DNA, the CDR3 is TGTGCCAGCAGCTTTAATAGCGGGACGGCCTACGAGCAGTACTTC.

V is TRBV6-1 and J is TRBJ1-5, with 7 bases lining up with TRBD1. This CDR3 spans 14 amino acids. CDR1 is MNHNS, CDR2 SASEGT, per germline. Trimming took 5 bases from V and 6 from J; bases not matched to a gene: 7. Written as DNA, the CDR3 is TGTGCCAGCAGTTCGACAGGGATTCTTCAGCCCCAGCATTTT. Translation gives CASSSTGILQPQHF.

This clone was observed a handful of times. The chain links TRBV13 to TRBJ2-1; 9 positions match TRBD2. The CDR3 runs 17 residues. Looked up from germline, CDR1 is PRHDT and CDR2 is FYEKMQ (reference sequence). V trimming: 2 bases; J trimming: 1 base; junction bases outside the gene matches: 6. CDR3 DNA: TGTGCCAGCAGCTTAAAGGCTAGCGGGAATTCCTACAATGAGCAGTTCTTC. It specifies CASSLKASGNSYNEQFF.

The V call is TRBV11-2, the J call TRBJ2-6; 9 bases agree with TRBD1. Germline trimming cut 5 bases from V and 1 base from J; bases unmatched to any gene: 3. CDR1 and CDR2 from the germline V gene are SGHAT and FQNNGV. The CDR3 is made up of 16 amino acids. The DNA of the CDR3 is TGTGCCAGCAGCGGGACAGGGAGATCTGGGGCCAACGTCCTGACTTTC. Its translation: CASSGTGRSGANVLTF.

The chain has TRBV21-1 and TRBJ2-2; TRBD2, the table's D call, was not compared with the DNA. TRBV21-1 is a known pseudogene. This CDR3 spans 13 amino acids. The CDR3 nucleotides read TGTGCCAGCAGCAAAGATCTCACCGGGGAGCTGTTTTTT. Residues: CASSKDLTGELFF.

In its sample, this clone was seen a few times. The J gene is TRBJ1-1, the V gene TRBV19; possibly TRBD1 for D (5 bases). The V end lost 7 bases, the J end lost 0 bases, and 24 bases lay between the germline ends. The germline V gene encodes CDR1 LNHDA and CDR2 SQIVND (reference sequence). This CDR3 is 18 amino acids long. The CDR3 coding sequence is TGTGCCAGTATTGGGCCGGGGGGTTCCCCAGAATTGAACACTGAAGCTTTCTTT. Its translation is CASIGPGGSPELNTEAFF. The full variable domain, with the rest looked up from reference TRBV19 and TRBJ1-1, is DGGITQSPKYLFRKEGQNVTLSCEQNLNHDAMYWYRQDPGQGLRLIYYSQIVNDFQKGDIAEGYSVSREKKESFPLTVTSAQKNPTAFYLCASIGPGGSPELNTEAFFGQGTRLTVV.

The gene calls are TRBV6-6 and TRBJ2-5; 11 bases map to TRBD2. The end of the DNA aligns better with TRBJ2-7, so the J call may be wrong. The length of the CDR3 is 15 residues. The V gene's germline CDR1 is MNHNY and CDR2 SVGAGI (reference sequence). The CDR3 here is CASSRLAGGTYEQYF. CDR3 DNA: TGTGCCAGCAGTCGGCTAGCGGGGGGCACCTACGAGCAGTACTTC.

In its sample, this clone was seen once. The rearrangement links TRBV27 to TRBJ1-1; TRBD1 matches at 8 bases. The CDR3 is 14 residues long. Per the germline V gene, CDR1 is MNHEY and CDR2 is SMNVEV (reference sequence). V was pared by 2 bases and J by 4 bases, with 3 bases of the junction left unmatched. CDR3 bases: TGTGCCAGCAGTTTACAGGGGGCAGGCACTGAAGCTTTCTTT. Its translation is CASSLQGAGTEAFF.

The genes are TRBV5-6 and TRBJ1-2, with 7 bases that match TRBD1. Losses at the gene ends were 0 bases for V and 3 bases for J; bases not matched to a gene: 8. Per the germline V gene, CDR1 is SGHDT and CDR2 is YYEEEE. The CDR3 has 16 amino acids. The CDR3 reads CASSLDRQGSYYGYTF. CDR3 in DNA: TGTGCCAGCAGCTTGGACCGACAGGGATCCTACTATGGCTACACCTTC.

The rearrangement links TRBV4-1 to TRBJ1-1; 9 bases fit TRBD1. This CDR3 has 19 residues. CDR1 and CDR2 (germline): MGHRA, YSYEKL. Losses at the gene ends were 0 bases for V and 4 bases for J; bases not matched to a gene: 15. The CDR3 spells CASSQEGFRGQGARTEAFF. The CDR3 DNA sequence: TGCGCCAGCAGCCAAGAAGGGTTCAGGGGACAGGGAGCGCGCACTGAAGCTTTCTTT.

The CDR3 DNA follows: TGTGCCAGCAGGGATACCACCGGGGGTCAGCCCCAGCATTTT. This encodes CASRDTTGGQPQHF. The chain carries TRBV2 and TRBJ1-5; a possible D gene is TRBD1 (5 bases). Trimming took 6 bases from V and 6 from J, leaving 15 bases between them. Germline V gene lookup returns CDR1 SNHLY and CDR2 FYNNEI. The CDR3 totals 14 residues.

The chain has TRBV5-6 and TRBJ2-5; D is undetermined. TRBJ2-7 explains the end of the DNA better; the J call may be wrong. This CDR3 is 13 amino acids long. Germline-derived CDR1 and CDR2 are SGHDT and YYEEEE. CDR3 residues: CASSLALSYEQYF. CDR3 in DNA: TGTGCCAGCAGCTTGGCCCTGAGCTACGAGCAGTACTTC.

The chain links TRBV18 to TRBJ2-7, with D possibly TRBD2 on 5 matching bases. Germline CDR1 and CDR2: KGHSH and LQKENI. Trimming shortened V by 6 bases and J by 1 base, and 13 bases separated the two germline ends. The CDR3 is made up of 14 amino acids. CDR3 in DNA: TGTGCCAGCTCGCGGGTCGGCAATTCCTACGAGCAGTACTTC. Translating it yields CASSRVGNSYEQYF.

As for this clone: Other nucleotide sequences from this sample produce the same CDR3. This chain's CDR3 is CASSSGDYGYTF. The CDR3 DNA is TGCGCCAGCAGCTCGGGTGACTATGGCTACACCTTC. V is TRBV5-1 and J is TRBJ1-2; unclear D gene. Between the trimmed V and J ends, which lost 3 bases and 3 bases, there was a span of 6 bases. The CDR3 contains 12 residues. Germline V gives CDR1 SGHRS, CDR2 YFSETQ.

The chain has TRBV28 and TRBJ2-1, with TRBD1 matching 7 bases. There are 14 residues in the CDR3. The junction had 3 bases not matched to a gene; V was cut back by 3 bases and J by 4 bases. Germline V gives CDR1 MDHEN, CDR2 SYDVKM. The CDR3 DNA reads as TGTGCCAGCAGTTTTTCACAGGGGTACAATGAGCAGTTCTTC. Amino acids: CASSFSQGYNEQFF.